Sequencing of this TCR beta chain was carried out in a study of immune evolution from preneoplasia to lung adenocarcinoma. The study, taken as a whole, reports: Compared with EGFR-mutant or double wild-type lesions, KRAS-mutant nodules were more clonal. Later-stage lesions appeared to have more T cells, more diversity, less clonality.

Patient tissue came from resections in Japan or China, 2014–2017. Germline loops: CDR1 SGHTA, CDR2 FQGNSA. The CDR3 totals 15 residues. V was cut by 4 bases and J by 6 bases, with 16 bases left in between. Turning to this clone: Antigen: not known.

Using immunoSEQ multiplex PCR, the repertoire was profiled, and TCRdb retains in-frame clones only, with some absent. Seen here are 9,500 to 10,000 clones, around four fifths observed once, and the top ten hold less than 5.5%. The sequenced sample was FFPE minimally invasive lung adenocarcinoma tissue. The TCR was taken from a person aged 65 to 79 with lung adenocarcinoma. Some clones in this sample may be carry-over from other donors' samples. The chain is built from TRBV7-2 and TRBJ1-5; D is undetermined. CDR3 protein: CASSSEGRRGQPQHF. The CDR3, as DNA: TGTGCCAGCAGCTCCGAGGGTCGGCGCGGTCAGCCCCAGCATTTT.